Listed below are T cell receptor beta chains from one sample, sequenced in a study of blood T cell repertoires in COVID-19. TCRdb's table, derived via immunoSEQ multiplex PCR, lists solely in-frame clones and lacks some. The repertoire holds roughly 80,000 clones, approximately 83% seen once, with roughly 30% in the top ten. Sequencing input: peripheral blood. Source of these receptors: a woman aged 80 or over with acute or convalescent COVID-19. Each CDR3 is given with its conserved first and last residue. The D gene is left open where the match is weak. Clone size, where shown, is once, few, many, or a class for clones that have expanded.

>TRBV18|NA|TRBJ2-1|TRBD1
CASSVGTVTNEQFF
TGTGCCAGCTCAGTAGGGACAGTTACAAATGAGCAGTTCTTC
>TRBV10-1|NA|TRBJ2-2|NA
CASSEQNTGELFF
TGCGCCAGCAGTGAGCAGAACACCGGGGAGCTGTTTTTT
>TRBV19|NA|TRBJ2-5|NA
CASQPGFQETQYF
TGTGCCAGTCAGCCAGGGTTCCAAGAGACCCAGTACTTC
>TRBV10-3|few|TRBJ1-5|TRBD1
CAISEAPLTGGSDQPQHF
TGTGCCATCAGTGAAGCCCCGCTGACAGGGGGCTCCGATCAGCCCCAGCATTTT
>TRBV5-1|NA|TRBJ2-5|NA
CASSLWVGGSQETQYF
TGCGCCAGCAGCTTGTGGGTGGGAGGCAGTCAAGAGACCCAGTACTTC
>TRBV5-5|NA|TRBJ2-7|TRBD2
CASSPRDYLVGEQYF
TGTGCCAGCAGCCCTCGGGACTATTTGGTTGGCGAGCAGTACTTC
>TRBV3-1/TRBV3-2|NA|TRBJ1-4|NA
CASSHDDRSNEKLFF
TGTGCCAGCAGCCACGATGACAGATCTAATGAAAAACTGTTTTTT
>TRBV24-1|NA|TRBJ2-5|TRBD1
CATGQGVIETQYF
TGTGCCACCGGACAGGGGGTGATAGAGACCCAGTACTTC
>TRBV11-2|NA|TRBJ2-4|NA
CASSLAGLGDIQYF
TGTGCCAGCAGCTTAGCCGGACTCGGGGACATTCAGTACTTC
>TRBV20-1|NA|TRBJ2-7|NA
CSARKGLEQYF
TGCAGTGCTAGAAAGGGGCTCGAGCAGTACTTC
>TRBV3-1/TRBV3-2|NA|TRBJ1-2|TRBD1
CASSRQGAPGNGYTF
TGTGCCAGCAGCCGACAGGGGGCGCCCGGGAATGGCTACACCTTC
>TRBV20-1|NA|TRBJ1-2|NA
CSAPGGGSYTF
TGCAGTGCTCCGGGGGGCGGGAGCTACACCTTC
>TRBV18|once|TRBJ2-7|TRBD1
CASSPGTGSSYEQYF
TGTGCCAGCTCACCAGGGACAGGGAGCTCCTACGAGCAGTACTTC
>TRBV19|NA|TRBJ2-7|NA
CASRPGGQNYEQYF
TGTGCCAGTAGACCGGGAGGACAGAACTACGAGCAGTACTTC
>TRBV28|NA|TRBJ2-7|TRBD1
CASSPELTGQDEQYF
TGTGCCAGCAGTCCCGAATTGACAGGACAGGACGAGCAGTACTTC
>TRBV28|NA|TRBJ2-5|TRBD2
CASSSERELLGETQYF
TGTGCCAGCAGTTCTGAGCGGGAACTACTAGGGGAGACCCAGTACTTC
>TRBV28|NA|TRBJ1-2|TRBD1
CASSVTGGSSYGYTF
TGTGCCAGCAGTGTAACAGGGGGCTCGAGCTATGGCTACACCTTC
>TRBV19|NA|TRBJ2-3|NA
CASNTRGTDTQYF
TGTGCCAGTAATACCAGGGGCACAGATACGCAGTATTTT
>TRBV7-3|few|TRBJ1-5|NA
CASSLTGGQPQHF
TGTGCCAGCAGCTTAACCGGGGGGCAGCCCCAGCATTTT
>TRBV29-1|NA|TRBJ2-5|NA
CSVEDNRVTETQYF
TGCAGCGTTGAAGATAATCGGGTGACGGAGACCCAGTACTTC
>TRBV24-1|NA|TRBJ1-4|NA
CATSESQSTNEKLFF
TGTGCCACCAGTGAATCCCAATCAACTAATGAAAAACTGTTTTTT